The 23 T cell receptor beta chains presented below share a single source sample, sequenced in a study of shared clonotypes between healthy human individuals. TCRdb's copy holds only in-frame clones and misses some; the assay was immunoSEQ multiplex PCR. The data show 2.3 million or so clones, approximately 93% seen once. What was sequenced was naive CD4+ T cells from PBMCs. Subset reported: CD45RA+ positively selected. Receptor source: a man younger than 35 in good health. Some clones in this sample may be carry-over from other donors' samples.

This chain uses TRBV30 with TRBJ1-3; D perhaps matches TRBD1 (5 bases). Per germline, CDR1 GTSNPN and CDR2 SVGIG (reference sequence). The CDR3 runs to 14 residues. V lost 3 bases to trimming and J lost 5 bases, with 14 bases between them. The CDR3 DNA follows: TGTGCCTGGAGAAAGGACATAGGGCGAAACACCATATATTTT. Its translation: CAWRKDIGRNTIYF.

The V and J genes are TRBV5-6 and TRBJ1-2; TRBD1 matches 11 bases. CDR1 is SGHDT and CDR2 is YYEEEE in the germline V gene. The V gene end was trimmed by 2 bases and the J gene end by 4 bases; junction bases not matched to a gene: 7. This CDR3 region has 16 residues. The CDR3 region is CASSFRRTGGRYGYTF. In nucleotides, the CDR3 is TGTGCCAGCAGCTTTAGGCGGACAGGGGGCCGCTATGGCTACACCTTC.

The rearrangement links TRBV7-9 to TRBJ1-2, with D hard to call. This CDR3 comprises 12 residues. V lost 4 bases, J lost 8 bases, and 11 bases lay in between. Germline CDR1 and CDR2: SEHNR and FQNEAQ (reference sequence). Here the CDR3 DNA reads TGTGCCAGCAGCTCCGGACGCCCCGGCTACACCTTC. Amino acids: CASSSGRPGYTF. Full variable domain (outside the CDR3, taken from reference TRBV7-9 and TRBJ1-2): DTGVSQNPRHKITKRGQNVTFRCDPISEHNRLYWYRQTLGQGPEFLTYFQNEAQLEKSRLLSDRFSAERPKGSFSTLEIQRTEQGDSAMYLCASSSGRPGYTFGSGTRLTVV.

J is TRBJ2-7 and V is TRBV11-2; D is unclear. Looked up from germline, CDR1 is SGHAT and CDR2 is FQNNGV. The germline V and J ends were trimmed by 1 base and 5 bases, with 6 bases remaining between them. The CDR3 is made up of 12 amino acids. CDR3 nucleotide sequence: TGTGCCAGCAGCTTAGGGGTTCACGAGCAGTACTTC. This translates into CASSLGVHEQYF.

In this sample, this clone turned up once. The rearrangement joins TRBV4-1 to TRBJ1-2, with D possibly being TRBD1 (5 bases). V lost 1 base and J 9 bases, leaving 21 bases between the germline ends. The CDR3 totals 16 residues. Looked up from germline, CDR1 is MGHRA and CDR2 is YSYEKL. The CDR3 bases are TGCGCCAGCAGCCAAGCGGGGCCAGGGTTTCGATTTAGCTACACCTTC. This encodes CASSQAGPGFRFSYTF.

V gene TRBV11-2 combines with J gene TRBJ2-2, with unresolved D. Germline lookup yields CDR1 SGHAT and CDR2 FQNNGV. V was clipped by 11 bases and J by 1 base, with 20 bases between them. The CDR3 is made up of 16 amino acids. Here the CDR3 DNA reads TGTGCCTGTAACCAAAACGCCCAGAGGAACACCGGGGAGCTGTTTTTT. It specifies CACNQNAQRNTGELFF.

The CDR3 loop is CASRRLSGSSYEQYF. The CDR3 coding sequence is TGTGCCAGCAGGAGACTAAGCGGGAGTTCCTACGAGCAGTACTTC. The rearrangement uses TRBV28 and TRBJ2-7; TRBD2 aligns across 8 bases. CDR3 length: 15 residues. V shed 6 bases, J shed 1 base, and the junction held 8 bases outside the gene matches. Per the germline V gene, CDR1 is MDHEN and CDR2 is SYDVKM.

Here the CDR3 DNA reads TGTGCCAGCAGTAGGGAAACCCCCACAGATACGCAGTATTTT. Its protein product is CASSRETPTDTQYF. V is TRBV25-1 and J is TRBJ2-3; no clear D. The CDR3 is 14 residues long. Trimming shortened V by 5 bases and J by 2 bases, and 11 bases separated the two germline ends. CDR1 is MGHDK, CDR2 SYGVNS, per germline. The whole variable domain, filled in from reference TRBV25-1 and TRBJ2-3, reads EADIYQTPRYLVIGTGKKITLECSQTMGHDKMYWYQQDPGMELHLIHYSYGVNSTEKGDLSSESTVSRIRTEHFPLTLESARPSHTSQYLCASSRETPTDTQYFGPGTRLTVL.

The chain combines TRBV6-5 with TRBJ2-1, with D perhaps matching TRBD1 (6 bases). The ends were cut back, 0 bases at V and 9 bases at J, with 15 bases in the middle. CDR3 length: 15 amino acids. CDR1 and CDR2 (germline): MNHEY, SVGAGI. The CDR3 DNA reads as TGTGCCAGCAGTTACTCGCTCAGGGGAGAGGCTGAGCAGTTCTTC. Encoded protein: CASSYSLRGEAEQFF.

The chain combines TRBV15 with TRBJ2-7; 7 bases fit TRBD1. Trimming cost V 0 bases and J 6 bases; bases outside gene matches: 8. Germline CDR1 is LNHNV and CDR2 is YYDKDF (reference sequence). The CDR3 runs 15 residues. The DNA for the CDR3 is TGTGCCACCAGCAGAGATGCCACAGGGGTTGTCGAGCAGTACTTC. This translates into CATSRDATGVVEQYF. Combining the CDR3 with reference TRBV15 and TRBJ2-7 gives the whole variable domain DAMVIQNPRYQVTQFGKPVTLSCSQTLNHNVMYWYQQKSSQAPKLLFHYYDKDFNNEADTPDNFQSRRPNTSFCFLDIRSPGLGDTAMYLCATSRDATGVVEQYFGPGTRLTVT.

The genes are TRBV2 and TRBJ2-1, with 11 positions matching TRBD2. The ends lost 7 bases at V and 6 bases at J; junction bases unmatched: 5. Germline CDR1 is SNHLY and CDR2 is FYNNEI. This CDR3 has 14 amino acids. The CDR3 DNA follows: TGTGCCAGCACAACTAGCGGGAGCGTCAATGAGCAGTTCTTC. Amino acid sequence: CASTTSGSVNEQFF.

The chain links TRBV25-1 to TRBJ1-5; D possibly corresponds to TRBD1 (6 bases). The V end lost 3 bases, the J end lost 1 base, and 10 bases lay between the germline ends. The CDR3 spans 15 residues. Per the germline V gene, CDR1 is MGHDK and CDR2 is SYGVNS. In DNA, the CDR3 is TGTGCCAGCAGTGAGGGGGGCGCCAGCAATCAGCCCCAGCATTTT. As protein: CASSEGGASNQPQHF.

This clone was observed once. The rearrangement uses TRBV6-1 and TRBJ1-4, with a possible D match to TRBD1 (6 bases). The CDR3 spans 14 residues. V was shortened by 3 bases and J by 3 bases, with 8 bases between the two germline ends. Germline V gene sequence: CDR1 MNHNS, CDR2 SASEGT. In DNA form, the CDR3 reads TGTGCCAGCAGTGAGGGGGCGGCTAATGAAAAACTGTTTTTT. The encoded protein is CASSEGAANEKLFF.

Notes on this clone: One end of the junction is discordant with germline, which a read error may explain. This chain connects TRBV7-2 to TRBJ2-5; D is ambiguous. The CDR3 extends over 14 amino acids. Germline-derived CDR1 and CDR2 are SGHTA and FQGNSA. CDR3 nucleotide sequence: TGTGCCAGCAGCTTAGGCAGAGCTCAAGGGACCCAGTACTTC. It codes for CASSLGRAQGTQYF.

This chain joins TRBV15 and TRBJ2-5; D is unresolved. The CDR3 covers 15 residues. The V and J ends lost 0 bases and 1 base respectively, with 9 bases between them. Germline V gene sequence: CDR1 LNHNV, CDR2 YYDKDF (reference sequence). DNA for the CDR3: TGTGCCACCAGCAGAGATTACAGTTCCCAAGAGACCCAGTACTTC. As protein: CATSRDYSSQETQYF.

This clone was observed once. CDR3: CATSRAREVSYGYTF. In DNA, the CDR3 is TGTGCCACCAGCAGAGCACGGGAAGTCAGCTATGGCTACACCTTC. The V and J genes are TRBV15 and TRBJ1-2; D gene unclear. Trimming removed 1 base from V and 4 bases from J, with 13 bases in between. This CDR3 spans 15 amino acids. From germline, CDR1 is LNHNV and CDR2 YYDKDF (reference sequence).

In its sample, this clone was seen once. J is TRBJ1-2 and V is TRBV19, with 9 nucleotides matching TRBD1. Germline CDR1 is LNHDA and CDR2 is SQIVND (reference sequence). Unmatched junction bases numbered 10, after V lost 8 bases and J lost 0 bases. This CDR3 comprises 16 residues. The CDR3 loop reads CASLRQGVSSNYGYTF. DNA for the CDR3: TGTGCCAGTTTAAGACAGGGGGTCTCCTCTAACTATGGCTACACCTTC. Using reference TRBV19 and TRBJ1-2 for the parts outside the CDR3, the full variable domain is DGGITQSPKYLFRKEGQNVTLSCEQNLNHDAMYWYRQDPGQGLRLIYYSQIVNDFQKGDIAEGYSVSREKKESFPLTVTSAQKNPTAFYLCASLRQGVSSNYGYTFGSGTRLTVV.

Concerning this clone itself: This CDR3 is also generated by other DNA sequences in the sample. The V gene is TRBV30, the J gene TRBJ2-5, with no clear D. The ends were cut back, 3 bases at V and 5 bases at J, with 4 bases in the middle. From germline, CDR1 is GTSNPN and CDR2 SVGIG (reference sequence). CDR3 length: 10 amino acids. The CDR3 sequence: CAWSGETQYF. CDR3 bases: TGTGCCTGGAGCGGCGAGACCCAGTACTTC.

This sequence joins TRBV28 and TRBJ1-3; D possibly corresponds to TRBD1 (6 bases). Per the germline V gene, CDR1 is MDHEN and CDR2 is SYDVKM. The CDR3 sequence is 14 residues long. The germline V and J ends were trimmed by 4 bases and 3 bases, with 10 bases remaining between them. CDR3 in amino acids: CASSSGDNGNTIYF. In DNA form, the CDR3 reads TGTGCCAGCAGTTCCGGGGACAATGGAAACACCATATATTTT. Drawing the rest from reference TRBV28 and TRBJ1-3, the complete variable domain is DVKVTQSSRYLVKRTGEKVFLECVQDMDHENMFWYRQDPGLGLRLIYFSYDVKMKEKGDIPEGYSVSREKKERFSLILESASTNQTSMYLCASSSGDNGNTIYFGEGSWLTVV.

The chain couples TRBV5-1 to TRBJ1-5; the D is unclear. Germline CDR1 is SGHRS and CDR2 is YFSETQ. Trimming left V 1 base short and J 4 bases short, with 6 bases between. CDR3 length: 13 amino acids. This CDR3 reads CASSLYGNQPQHF. The CDR3 region has the DNA TGCGCCAGCAGCTTGTACGGAAATCAGCCCCAGCATTTT.

The chain uses TRBV27 and TRBJ2-7, with D perhaps given as TRBD1 or TRBD2 (5 bases each). CDR1 MNHEY and CDR2 SMNVEV come from the germline V gene (reference sequence). The CDR3 sequence is 14 residues long. Trimming cost V 8 bases and J 1 base, with 15 bases left between them. DNA of the CDR3: TGTGCCAGCCGCCGGGGCACGGGTTCCTACGAGCAGTACTTC. Translated: CASRRGTGSYEQYF.

The rearrangement uses TRBV16 and TRBJ1-2, with no clear D. Trimming cost V 0 bases and J 4 bases, with 3 bases left between them. There are 12 residues in the CDR3. CDR1 is KGHSY and CDR2 is FQNENV in the germline V gene. The CDR3 protein is CASSQSVYGYTF. The CDR3 nucleotides read TGTGCCAGCAGCCAATCGGTCTATGGCTACACCTTC.

V and J are TRBV28 and TRBJ2-7; 10 bases are shared with TRBD1. CDR3 length: 14 residues. Germline-derived CDR1 and CDR2 are MDHEN and SYDVKM. The junction had 5 bases not matched to a gene; V was cut back by 6 bases and J by 3 bases. The CDR3 loop reads CASRTGGYSYEQYF. CDR3 in DNA: TGTGCCAGCAGGACAGGGGGCTACAGCTACGAGCAGTACTTC.